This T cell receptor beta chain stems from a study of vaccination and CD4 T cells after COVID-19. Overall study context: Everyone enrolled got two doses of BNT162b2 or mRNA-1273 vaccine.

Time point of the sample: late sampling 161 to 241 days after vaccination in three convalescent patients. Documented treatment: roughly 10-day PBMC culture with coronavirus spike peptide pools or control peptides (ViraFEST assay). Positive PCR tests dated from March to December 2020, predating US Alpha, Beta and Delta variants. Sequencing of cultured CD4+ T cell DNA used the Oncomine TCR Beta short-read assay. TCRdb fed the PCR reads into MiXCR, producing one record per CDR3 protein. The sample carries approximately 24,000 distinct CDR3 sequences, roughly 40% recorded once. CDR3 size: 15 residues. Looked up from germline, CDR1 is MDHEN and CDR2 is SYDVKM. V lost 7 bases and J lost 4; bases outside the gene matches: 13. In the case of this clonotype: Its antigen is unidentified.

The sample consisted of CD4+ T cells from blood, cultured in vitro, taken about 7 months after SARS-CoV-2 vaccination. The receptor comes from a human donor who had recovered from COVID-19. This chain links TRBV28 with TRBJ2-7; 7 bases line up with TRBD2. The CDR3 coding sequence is TGTGCCAGCACCCACGACGCGGGAGCAACGTACGAGCAGTACTTC. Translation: CASTHDAGATYEQYF.